These 7 T cell receptor beta chains came from one sample sequenced in a study of post-analysis software for immune sequencing data. Overall study findings and caveats: Controls showed lower frequencies than patients for roughly five TRBV segments, and TRBV5-6, TRBV5-1 and TRBV20-1 were among these.

Tagging with unique molecular identifiers was a feature of the TCR beta cDNA libraries. TCRdb re-called the PCR reads through MiXCR, storing one row per CDR3 protein. The table has about 820,000 distinct CDR3 sequences, roughly 50% seen once. The antigens for these receptors are not known. The specimen was blood. The origin of the receptors is a girl under 18 with multiple sclerosis.

The rearrangement links TRBV7-3 to TRBJ2-5; possibly TRBD2 for D (6 bases). The V gene lost 5 bases and the J gene lost 5 bases, with 12 bases spanning the gap. CDR1 and CDR2 (germline): SGHTA, FQGTGA. The CDR3 loop spans 13 amino acids. The CDR3 coding sequence is TGTGCCAGCAGCCCGGGGGATAAGGAGACCCAGTACTTC. Amino acids: CASSPGDKETQYF.

This clonotype was seen only a few times. The rearrangement links TRBV29-1 to TRBJ2-7; unclear D gene. Trimming shortened V by 3 bases and J by 0 bases, and 18 bases separated the two germline ends. The CDR3 is 16 residues long. Looked up from germline, CDR1 is SQVTM and CDR2 is ANQGSEA. CDR3 coding DNA: TGCAGCGTTGAGTCCCTTCTTAAACGAAGCTCCTACGAGCAGTACTTC. It translates to CSVESLLKRSSYEQYF.

The V call is TRBV6-5, the J call TRBJ2-3; 9 nucleotides align to TRBD2. Germline V lookup: CDR1 MNHEY, CDR2 SVGAGI. J gave up 3 bases and V 2 bases, and 6 bases lay outside the gene matches. The CDR3 is 16 residues long. The CDR3 sequence is CASSYEVAGETDTQYF. CDR3 bases: TGTGCCAGCAGTTACGAGGTAGCGGGAGAGACAGATACGCAGTATTTT.

This clonotype has more than one count but fewer than ten. The V and J genes are TRBV29-1 and TRBJ2-6, with D tentatively TRBD1 or TRBD2 (5 bases each). This CDR3 has 18 residues. CDR1 and CDR2 (germline): SQVTM, ANQGSEA. The germline V and J ends were trimmed by 0 bases and 1 base, with 16 bases remaining between them. The CDR3 region has the DNA TGCAGCGTTGAAGATTTGTCGTGGGGGAAATCTGGGGCCAACGTCCTGACTTTC. This translates into CSVEDLSWGKSGANVLTF.

This clonotype was seen a few times. The chain couples TRBV12-5 to TRBJ2-7; 9 bases align to TRBD1. Per the germline V gene, CDR1 is LGHNT and CDR2 is FRNRAP. V trimming: 5 bases; J trimming: 5 bases; junction bases outside the gene matches: 7. The CDR3 covers 14 residues. The CDR3 is CASGNRDRVNEQYF. The CDR3 nucleotides read TGTGCTAGTGGTAACCGGGACAGGGTGAACGAGCAGTACTTC.

In DNA form, the CDR3 reads TGTGCCAGCAGCTTAGTTTACAGGGGGGGAACAAGGGGAAGCACAGATACGCAGTATTTT. Translation gives CASSLVYRGGTRGSTDTQYF. V is TRBV7-8 and J is TRBJ2-3; D is perhaps TRBD1 (8 bases). The CDR3 totals 20 residues. From germline, CDR1 is SGHVS and CDR2 FQNEAQ. Trimming cost V 1 base and J 0 bases, with 23 bases left between them.

J is TRBJ2-1 and V is TRBV12-3 or TRBV12-4; 14 bases align to TRBD2. V was pared by 4 bases and J by 10 bases, with 3 bases of the junction left unmatched. This CDR3 is 14 amino acids long. CDR3 amino acids: CASSSGLAGVEQFF. The CDR3 DNA follows: TGTGCCAGCAGTTCGGGACTAGCGGGAGTGGAGCAGTTCTTC.